Listed below are T cell receptor beta chains from one sample, sequenced in a study of T cells expressing NK-cell markers. TCRdb reworked the 5' RACE reads into one entry per CDR3 protein, no DNA. The table counts about 160,000 distinct CDR3 sequences; around 20% lies in the top ten. Source material: blood T cells: a sorted CD56 or NKG2C T cell subset, CD4+ or CD8+ T cells, or bulk PBMC T cells (not recorded which). The origin of the receptors is a woman aged 18 to 75 in good health. CDR3s include the opening cysteine and the closing phenylalanine or tryptophan.

J gene,V gene,CDR3 protein
TRBJ2-2,TRBV28,CASIETGFTGELFF
TRBJ1-1,TRBV5-6,CASSLTSGQGRTEAFF
TRBJ2-7,TRBV7-2,CASSLAGAGSVYEQYF
TRBJ1-6,TRBV20-1,CSATLSVAYNSPLHF
TRBJ2-1,TRBV6-5,CASSYSPSGGVYNEQFF
TRBJ2-5,TRBV3-1,CASSLQPGLAAPETQYF
TRBJ2-1,TRBV20-1,CSANALIRGIAGNEQFF
TRBJ2-1,TRBV7-2,CASSSRTSYNEQFF
TRBJ2-3,TRBV5-1,CASSSRTVFTDTQYF
TRBJ2-1,TRBV29-1,CSVALAGELHEQFF
TRBJ1-1,TRBV27,CASRQQGAWYTEAFF
TRBJ1-2,TRBV5-1,CASSPNDRGSDGYTF
TRBJ2-1,TRBV4-1,CASSLERASYNEQFF
TRBJ1-6,TRBV12-3/TRBV12-4,CASSFRPSSPLHF
TRBJ1-5,TRBV7-9,CASSQGQGGFNQPQHF
TRBJ2-3,TRBV20-1,CSARDGGTSGFTDTQYF
TRBJ1-5,TRBV12-3/TRBV12-4,CASSPTDRGNQPQHF
TRBJ2-5,TRBV27,CASRGLAGGETQYF
TRBJ2-7,TRBV5-1,CASSLTGQVDYEQYF
TRBJ1-2,TRBV3-1,CASSNQNLLHGYTF
TRBJ2-1,TRBV3-1,CASSLSGRYGNEQFF
TRBJ2-5,TRBV20-1,CSARRLGGGRETQYF
TRBJ2-5,TRBV27,CASRGFGTGDLRETQYF
TRBJ2-7,TRBV7-9,CASSFGLADSYEQYF
TRBJ2-5,TRBV20-1,CSARGLAGAWETQYF
TRBJ2-1,TRBV9,CASSPPSAVDFYNEQFF
TRBJ2-1,TRBV3-1,CASSQDYGSSYNEQFF
TRBJ2-1,TRBV12-3/TRBV12-4,CASSRQGRSGGEQFF
TRBJ2-1,TRBV5-1,CASNPTAGVAADEQFF
TRBJ1-1,TRBV20-1,CSARPWTRNRTEVFF
TRBJ2-3,TRBV4-2,CASSQGQGSTDTQYF
TRBJ1-1,TRBV6-1,CASSDGRWNTEAFF
TRBJ1-2,TRBV29-1,CSVAKTGGTYGYTF
TRBJ1-4,TRBV21-1,CASSFPQRVGGEKLFF
TRBJ2-7,TRBV5-1,CASSSIGTIYEQYF
TRBJ2-7,TRBV7-3,CASSFSTSGSGQYF